The subject of this entry is one T cell receptor (beta chain). The data were taken from a study of shared clonotypes between healthy human individuals. Looking at the study overall: Per donor, CD8 memory used one plate, CD8 naive used two, CD4 memory used three and CD4 naive used three.

Genomic DNA belonging to each subset was distributed in equal measure over several immunoSEQ plates. Sequenced by immunoSEQ multiplex PCR; TCRdb stores in-frame clones only, minus some. The table has about 680,000 clones, around 67% seen once. Each donor was a Caucasian adult residing in Nashville, Tennessee. Trimming took 3 bases from V and 4 from J; bases not matched to a gene: 6. The V gene's germline CDR1 is LNHNV and CDR2 YYDKDF (reference sequence). The length of the CDR3 is 15 residues. This TCR was sampled from a woman between 25 and 40 years old in good health. The specimen sequenced was memory CD4+ T cells sorted from blood. Subset noted: CD45RA-negative fraction. The rearrangement links TRBV15 to TRBJ2-7, with 10 bases matching TRBD1. The CDR3 bases are TGTGCCACCAGCAGGACCGGGACAGGGGCTTACGAGCAGTACTTC. It yields the protein CATSRTGTGAYEQYF.